This TCR beta chain was sequenced during a study of T cells in localized non-small cell lung cancer. The study, taken as a whole, reports: Higher blood T cell density tracked longer overall survival. Heterogeneity remains possible because sequencing was limited to only one tumor region. Turning up in adjacent lung were a median approximately 60 of the top 100 tumor clones. Uninvolved adjacent lung showed peak T cell clonality, exceeding tumor.

Worth noting for this clone: Its cognate antigen is unknown.

From germline, CDR1 is SGHAT and CDR2 FQNNGV. This CDR3 has 15 amino acids. Between the trimmed V and J ends, which lost 3 bases and 2 bases, there was a span of 11 bases. Clones were sequenced by immunoSEQ multiplex PCR, and TCRdb holds only the in-frame ones, with some missing. The sample shows tens of thousands of clones, roughly four fifths of them seen only once. The material sequenced was peripheral blood, taken before any cancer treatment. V usage is TRBV11-2 and J usage is TRBJ1-3; the D is unclear. The clonotype comes from a man aged 35 to 70 with stage I lung adenocarcinoma. This CDR3 reads CASSFEGLPGNTIYF. In nucleotides, the CDR3 is TGTGCCAGCAGCTTCGAGGGCCTCCCTGGAAACACCATATATTTT.